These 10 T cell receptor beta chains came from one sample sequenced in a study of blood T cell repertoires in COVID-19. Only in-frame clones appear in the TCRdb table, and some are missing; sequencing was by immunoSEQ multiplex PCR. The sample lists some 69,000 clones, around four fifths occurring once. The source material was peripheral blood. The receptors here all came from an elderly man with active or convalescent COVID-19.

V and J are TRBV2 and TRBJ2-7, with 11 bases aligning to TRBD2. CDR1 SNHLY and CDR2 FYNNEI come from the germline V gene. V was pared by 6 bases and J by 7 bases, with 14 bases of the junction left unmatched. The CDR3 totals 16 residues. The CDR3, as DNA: TGTGCCAGCAGGAGTCTAGCGGGGGGAGGCCCTAGTGAGCAGTACTTC. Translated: CASRSLAGGGPSEQYF. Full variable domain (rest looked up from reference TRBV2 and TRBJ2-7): EPEVTQTPSHQVTQMGQEVILRCVPISNHLYFYWYRQILGQKVEFLVSFYNNEISEKSEIFDDQFSVERPDGSNFTLKIRSTKLEDSAMYFCASRSLAGGGPSEQYFGPGTRLTVT.

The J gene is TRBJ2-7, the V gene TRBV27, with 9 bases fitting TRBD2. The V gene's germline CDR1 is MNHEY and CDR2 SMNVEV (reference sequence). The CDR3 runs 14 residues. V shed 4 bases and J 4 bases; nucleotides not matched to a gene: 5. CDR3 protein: CASSYAGGPYEQYF. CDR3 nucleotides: TGTGCCAGCAGTTACGCGGGAGGGCCTTACGAGCAGTACTTC.

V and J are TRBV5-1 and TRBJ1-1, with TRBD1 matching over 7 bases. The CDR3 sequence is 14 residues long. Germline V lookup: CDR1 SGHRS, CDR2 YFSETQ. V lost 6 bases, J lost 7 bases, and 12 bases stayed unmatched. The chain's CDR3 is CASNKGQETSEAFF. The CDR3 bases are TGCGCCAGCAACAAAGGACAGGAGACAAGTGAAGCTTTCTTT.

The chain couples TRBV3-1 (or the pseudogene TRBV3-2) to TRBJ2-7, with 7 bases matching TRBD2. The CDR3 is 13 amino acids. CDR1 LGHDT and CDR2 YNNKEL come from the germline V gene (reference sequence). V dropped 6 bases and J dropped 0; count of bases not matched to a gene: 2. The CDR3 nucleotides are TGTGCCAGCAGGCTAGCGGCCTCCTACGAGCAGTACTTC. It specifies CASRLAASYEQYF.

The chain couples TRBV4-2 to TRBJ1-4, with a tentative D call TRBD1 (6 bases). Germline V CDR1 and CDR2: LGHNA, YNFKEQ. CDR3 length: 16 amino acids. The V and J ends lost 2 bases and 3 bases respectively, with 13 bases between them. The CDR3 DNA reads TGTGCCAGCAGCCAAAGCGGACAGCATGCTAATGAAAAACTGTTTTTT. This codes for CASSQSGQHANEKLFF.

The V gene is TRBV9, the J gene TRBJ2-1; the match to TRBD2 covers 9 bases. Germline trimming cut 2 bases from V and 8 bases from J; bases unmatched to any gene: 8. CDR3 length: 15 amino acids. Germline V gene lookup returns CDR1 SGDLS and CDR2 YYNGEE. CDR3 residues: CASSVIAGARDEQFF. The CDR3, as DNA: TGTGCCAGCAGCGTTATAGCGGGAGCCCGGGATGAGCAGTTCTTC.

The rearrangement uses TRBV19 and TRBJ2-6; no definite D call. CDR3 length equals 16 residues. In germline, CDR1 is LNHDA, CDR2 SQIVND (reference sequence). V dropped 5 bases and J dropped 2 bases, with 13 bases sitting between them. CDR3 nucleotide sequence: TGTGCCAGTAGTTTCGACACTGCCCCTGGGGCCAACGTCCTGACTTTC. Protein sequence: CASSFDTAPGANVLTF.

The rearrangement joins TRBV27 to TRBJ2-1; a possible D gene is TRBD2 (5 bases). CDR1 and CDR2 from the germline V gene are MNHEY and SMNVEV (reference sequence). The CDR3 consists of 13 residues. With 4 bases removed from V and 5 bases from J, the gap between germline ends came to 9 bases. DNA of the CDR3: TGTGCCAGCAGTTCCCGGACTCACAATGAGCAGTTCTTC. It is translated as CASSSRTHNEQFF.

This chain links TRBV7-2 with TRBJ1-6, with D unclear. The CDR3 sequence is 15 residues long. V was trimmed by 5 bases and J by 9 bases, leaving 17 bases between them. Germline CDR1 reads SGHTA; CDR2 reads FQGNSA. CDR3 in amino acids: CASSASVAVPSPLHF. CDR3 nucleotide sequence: TGTGCCAGCAGCGCCTCCGTAGCAGTTCCTTCACCCCTCCACTTT.

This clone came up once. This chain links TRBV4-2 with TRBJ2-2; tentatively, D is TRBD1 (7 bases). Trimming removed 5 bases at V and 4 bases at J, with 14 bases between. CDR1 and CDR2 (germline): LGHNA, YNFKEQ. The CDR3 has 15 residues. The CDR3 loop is CASSVEGAGTGELFF. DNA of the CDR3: TGTGCCAGCAGCGTGGAGGGGGCCGGCACCGGGGAGCTGTTTTTT.